This is a list of T cell receptor beta chains from one sample in a study of blood T cell repertoires in COVID-19. TCRdb keeps only in-frame clones here, not all; method: immunoSEQ multiplex PCR. The table has 100,000 to 150,000 clones, around two thirds seen once. Sequencing used peripheral blood. These receptors all stem from a woman aged 70-85 years with acute or convalescent COVID-19. CDR3s include the opening cysteine and the closing phenylalanine or tryptophan. The order of the fields is CDR3 protein, CDR3 DNA, D gene, V gene, clone size, J gene. The D gene is left open where the match is weak. Not every row has a clone size; where given, it reads once, few, many or a size class.

CDR3aa: CASTPPHGQGEGYTF
CDR3nt: TGTGCCAGCACTCCCCCCCACGGGCAGGGCGAAGGCTACACCTTC
d_gene: NA
v_gene: TRBV6-6
abundance: few
j_gene: TRBJ1-2

CDR3aa: CASSYGQVYNQPQHF
CDR3nt: TGTGCCAGCAGTTACGGGCAGGTCTACAATCAGCCCCAGCATTTT
d_gene: NA
v_gene: TRBV6-6
abundance: NA
j_gene: TRBJ1-5

CDR3aa: CASSPSRGYQPQHF
CDR3nt: TGTGCCAGCAGTCCGAGCCGCGGTTATCAGCCCCAGCATTTT
d_gene: NA
v_gene: TRBV27
abundance: NA
j_gene: TRBJ1-5

CDR3aa: CASSDGGASNEKLFF
CDR3nt: TGTGCCAGCAGTGACGGAGGGGCCTCTAATGAAAAACTGTTTTTT
d_gene: NA
v_gene: TRBV6-1
abundance: NA
j_gene: TRBJ1-4

CDR3aa: CASSLALAGQETQYF
CDR3nt: TGCGCCAGCAGCTTGGCACTAGCGGGCCAAGAGACCCAGTACTTC
d_gene: TRBD2
v_gene: TRBV5-1
abundance: NA
j_gene: TRBJ2-5

CDR3aa: CASRPPSGTTNNEQFF
CDR3nt: TGTGCCAGCAGGCCACCCTCCGGGACTACTAACAATGAGCAGTTCTTC
d_gene: TRBD2
v_gene: TRBV7-9
abundance: once
j_gene: TRBJ2-1

CDR3aa: CASSLSRSTGELFF
CDR3nt: TGTGCCAGCAGCTTATCGAGGAGCACCGGGGAGCTGTTTTTT
d_gene: NA
v_gene: TRBV7-2
abundance: NA
j_gene: TRBJ2-2

CDR3aa: CSVVFTGRPNEQFF
CDR3nt: TGCAGCGTTGTTTTCACAGGGCGCCCGAATGAGCAGTTCTTC
d_gene: NA
v_gene: TRBV29-1
abundance: NA
j_gene: TRBJ2-1

CDR3aa: CASSKGLVSYNEQFF
CDR3nt: TGTGCCAGCAGCAAAGGTCTAGTCTCCTACAATGAGCAGTTCTTC
d_gene: NA
v_gene: TRBV21-1
abundance: many
j_gene: TRBJ2-1

CDR3aa: CASRQGNDNSPLHF
CDR3nt: TGTGCCAGCAGACAGGGGAACGATAATTCACCCCTCCACTTT
d_gene: TRBD1
v_gene: TRBV9
abundance: NA
j_gene: TRBJ1-6

CDR3aa: CASWTGVGEQYF
CDR3nt: TGTGCCAGCTGGACGGGGGTGGGCGAGCAGTACTTC
d_gene: NA
v_gene: TRBV27
abundance: NA
j_gene: TRBJ2-7

CDR3aa: CASSYTGGGTDTQYF
CDR3nt: TGCGCCAGCAGCTACACAGGGGGTGGCACAGATACGCAGTATTTT
d_gene: TRBD1
v_gene: TRBV4-1
abundance: once
j_gene: TRBJ2-3

CDR3aa: CASTSLGQALTDTQYF
CDR3nt: TGTGCCAGCACCTCCTTGGGACAGGCCCTCACAGATACGCAGTATTTT
d_gene: TRBD1
v_gene: TRBV2
abundance: few
j_gene: TRBJ2-3

CDR3aa: CASRNRDRGSEQYF
CDR3nt: TGTGCCAGCAGAAACCGGGACAGGGGATCCGAGCAGTACTTC
d_gene: TRBD1
v_gene: TRBV6-5
abundance: NA
j_gene: TRBJ2-7

CDR3aa: CASSLIGSANTGELFF
CDR3nt: TGTGCCAGCAGCTTGATTGGGAGCGCGAACACCGGGGAGCTGTTTTTT
d_gene: NA
v_gene: TRBV5-5
abundance: NA
j_gene: TRBJ2-2

CDR3aa: CASSLSGGAYNEQFF
CDR3nt: TGTGCCAGCAGCCTGAGCGGGGGGGCATACAATGAGCAGTTCTTC
d_gene: TRBD2
v_gene: TRBV3-1/TRBV3-2
abundance: NA
j_gene: TRBJ2-1

CDR3aa: CASTLLGQSNYGYTF
CDR3nt: TGTGCCAGCACTTTACTAGGACAATCTAACTATGGCTACACCTTC
d_gene: NA
v_gene: TRBV28
abundance: few
j_gene: TRBJ1-2

CDR3aa: CASSLGAGEDTEAFF
CDR3nt: TGTGCCAGCAGCTTAGGTGCGGGGGAGGACACTGAAGCTTTCTTT
d_gene: NA
v_gene: TRBV7-9
abundance: NA
j_gene: TRBJ1-1

CDR3aa: CASSSYRDLGRNEQFF
CDR3nt: TGTGCCAGCAGTTCATACCGGGACCTTGGGAGGAATGAGCAGTTCTTC
d_gene: NA
v_gene: TRBV7-6
abundance: NA
j_gene: TRBJ2-1

CDR3aa: CSALGGPSSYEQYF
CDR3nt: TGCAGCGCCTTAGGGGGTCCGAGCTCCTACGAGCAGTACTTC
d_gene: NA
v_gene: TRBV29-1
abundance: few
j_gene: TRBJ2-7

CDR3aa: CASSSARGLQETQYF
CDR3nt: TGTGCCAGCAGCTCGGCTCGGGGACTTCAAGAGACCCAGTACTTC
d_gene: NA
v_gene: TRBV5-4
abundance: NA
j_gene: TRBJ2-5

CDR3aa: CASSVSPRVNTEAFF
CDR3nt: TGTGCCAGCAGCGTAAGTCCCCGAGTAAACACTGAAGCTTTCTTT
d_gene: NA
v_gene: TRBV9
abundance: once
j_gene: TRBJ1-1

CDR3aa: CASSVYTGTSGRINNEQFF
CDR3nt: TGTGCCAGCAGTGTATACACCGGGACTAGCGGGAGGATTAACAATGAGCAGTTCTTC
d_gene: TRBD2
v_gene: TRBV6-1
abundance: NA
j_gene: TRBJ2-1

CDR3aa: CASSPLAGGPSYEQYF
CDR3nt: TGTGCCAGTAGTCCTTTAGCGGGAGGCCCCTCCTACGAGCAGTACTTC
d_gene: TRBD2
v_gene: TRBV19
abundance: NA
j_gene: TRBJ2-7

CDR3aa: CALNRVNENSPLHF
CDR3nt: TGTGCCCTAAACAGGGTAAATGAGAATTCACCCCTCCACTTT
d_gene: NA
v_gene: TRBV30
abundance: once
j_gene: TRBJ1-6

CDR3aa: CSASPIGQGNTEAFF
CDR3nt: TGCAGTGCTAGTCCGATCGGACAGGGAAACACTGAAGCTTTCTTT
d_gene: TRBD1
v_gene: TRBV20-1
abundance: many
j_gene: TRBJ1-1

CDR3aa: CASSPPGQLMNTEAFF
CDR3nt: TGTGCCAGCAGCCCGCCCGGACAGTTAATGAACACTGAAGCTTTCTTT
d_gene: NA
v_gene: TRBV28
abundance: once
j_gene: TRBJ1-1

CDR3aa: CASSLSGGSEQYF
CDR3nt: TGTGCCAGCAGCCTCAGTGGGGGGAGCGAGCAGTACTTC
d_gene: NA
v_gene: TRBV9
abundance: NA
j_gene: TRBJ2-7

CDR3aa: CASSPGTGEGTQYF
CDR3nt: TGTGCCAGCAGCCCCGGGACAGGGGAAGGGACCCAGTACTTC
d_gene: TRBD1
v_gene: TRBV7-3
abundance: NA
j_gene: TRBJ2-5

CDR3aa: CASSQRQGGGYTF
CDR3nt: TGTGCCAGCAGCCAGAGACAGGGAGGAGGCTACACCTTC
d_gene: TRBD1
v_gene: TRBV7-2
abundance: NA
j_gene: TRBJ1-2

CDR3aa: CSASRGTSGTQYF
CDR3nt: TGCAGTGCTAGTCGCGGCACTAGCGGGACCCAGTACTTC
d_gene: TRBD2
v_gene: TRBV20-1
abundance: once
j_gene: TRBJ2-5

CDR3aa: CASGPNPDRYEQYF
CDR3nt: TGTGCTAGTGGTCCTAACCCTGACAGGTACGAGCAGTACTTC
d_gene: NA
v_gene: TRBV12-5
abundance: NA
j_gene: TRBJ2-7

CDR3aa: CASSLSRSSYEQYF
CDR3nt: TGTGCCAGCAGCTTGTCGCGTAGCTCCTACGAGCAGTACTTC
d_gene: NA
v_gene: TRBV7-2
abundance: NA
j_gene: TRBJ2-7

CDR3aa: CAQDPPGHSYEQYF
CDR3nt: TGTGCCCAAGATCCCCCAGGACACTCCTACGAGCAGTACTTC
d_gene: NA
v_gene: TRBV30
abundance: NA
j_gene: TRBJ2-7

CDR3aa: CASSPGQNEKLFF
CDR3nt: TGTGCCAGCTCACCAGGCCAGAATGAAAAACTGTTTTTT
d_gene: NA
v_gene: TRBV18
abundance: NA
j_gene: TRBJ1-4

CDR3aa: CASSQGVGYEQYF
CDR3nt: TGTGCCAGCAGCCAGGGGGTAGGCTACGAGCAGTACTTC
d_gene: TRBD1
v_gene: TRBV27
abundance: NA
j_gene: TRBJ2-7

CDR3aa: CASSLRDKGTGELFF
CDR3nt: TGTGCCAGCAGCCTCCGGGACAAAGGAACCGGGGAGCTGTTTTTT
d_gene: NA
v_gene: TRBV6-2/TRBV6-3
abundance: few
j_gene: TRBJ2-2

CDR3aa: CASSERGQGAGGNTIYF
CDR3nt: TGTGCCAGCAGTGAACGGGGACAGGGGGCCGGTGGAAACACCATATATTTT
d_gene: TRBD1
v_gene: TRBV25-1
abundance: NA
j_gene: TRBJ1-3

CDR3aa: CASSLRTVDSPLHF
CDR3nt: TGTGCCAGCAGCTTGAGGACAGTGGATTCACCCCTCCACTTT
d_gene: NA
v_gene: TRBV5-5
abundance: NA
j_gene: TRBJ1-6

CDR3aa: CASSLGRGGNTGELFF
CDR3nt: TGTGCCAGCAGCTTGGGTCGGGGGGGTAACACCGGGGAGCTGTTTTTT
d_gene: TRBD2
v_gene: TRBV5-4
abundance: NA
j_gene: TRBJ2-2

CDR3aa: CASSQHRGYGYTF
CDR3nt: TGCGCCAGCAGCCAACACCGAGGCTATGGCTACACCTTC
d_gene: NA
v_gene: TRBV4-1
abundance: NA
j_gene: TRBJ1-2

CDR3aa: CASSLGARVRSGYTF
CDR3nt: TGCGCCAGCAGCTTGGGAGCCAGGGTAAGAAGTGGCTACACCTTC
d_gene: NA
v_gene: TRBV5-1
abundance: NA
j_gene: TRBJ1-2